The 32 T cell receptor beta chains in this list originate from one sample, sequenced in a study of T cell responses to AZD1222 COVID-19 vaccine. Sequencing used immunoSEQ multiplex PCR; TCRdb keeps in-frame clones, though not all of them. The sample holds around 200,000 clones, around 88% seen once. The sequencing used peripheral blood, collected on day 0 of AZD1222 vaccination. These receptors originate from an adult in good health.

The chain couples TRBV5-1 to TRBJ2-3, with 10 bases lining up with TRBD2. The germline CDR1 and CDR2 sequences are SGHRS and YFSETQ. J was trimmed by 6 bases and V by 0 bases; bases with no gene match: 1. CDR3 length equals 14 residues. The CDR3 here is CASSLELAGDTQYF. CDR3 in DNA: TGCGCCAGCAGCTTGGAACTAGCGGGGGATACGCAGTATTTT.

Remarks on this clone: This specimen includes other DNA sequences encoding the same CDR3. The CDR3 reads CASSQDRRGGTYEQYF. DNA for the CDR3: TGCGCCAGCAGCCAAGATAGGAGGGGGGGAACCTACGAGCAGTACTTC. This chain links TRBV4-3 with TRBJ2-7; TRBD2 is a possible D gene (7 bases). The CDR3 consists of 16 residues. The ends were cut back, 0 bases at V and 2 bases at J, with 14 bases in the middle. Germline V gene data show CDR1 as LGHNA and CDR2 as YSLEER.

The rearrangement links TRBV7-2 to TRBJ1-5; D remains unclear. The CDR3 sequence is 14 residues long. Trimming removed 3 bases from V and 1 base from J, with 7 bases in between. Germline V gene sequence: CDR1 SGHTA, CDR2 FQGNSA. The CDR3 nucleotides read TGTGCCAGCAGCTTGGTGGGGAGCAATCAGCCCCAGCATTTT. It encodes CASSLVGSNQPQHF.

This chain uses TRBV19 with TRBJ1-5; 8 bases map to TRBD1. The length of the CDR3 is 13 residues. The V gene end was trimmed by 6 bases and the J gene end by 2 bases; junction bases not matched to a gene: 0. The germline V gene has CDR1 LNHDA and CDR2 SQIVND (reference sequence). For the CDR3, the DNA is TGTGCCAGTAGGGGACAGGGCAATCAGCCCCAGCATTTT. Translation gives CASRGQGNQPQHF.

The chain has TRBV27 and TRBJ1-5; D gene ambiguous. Deletions cut 4 bases from V and 6 bases from J, with 10 bases between. This CDR3 has 13 amino acids. From germline, CDR1 is MNHEY and CDR2 SMNVEV (reference sequence). The CDR3 DNA sequence: TGTGCCAGCAGTTCCGACGACGGTCAGCCCCAGCATTTT. Translation: CASSSDDGQPQHF.

The chain couples TRBV28 to TRBJ1-1; a weak D match, TRBD1 (6 bases). The CDR3 has 13 residues. V was clipped by 6 bases and J by 6 bases, with 14 bases between them. Germline V gene lookup returns CDR1 MDHEN and CDR2 SYDVKM. CDR3 sequence (DNA): TGTGCCAGCAGCCCCCCACAGGGTTCTGAAGCTTTCTTT. It codes for CASSPPQGSEAFF. The whole variable domain, filled in from reference TRBV28 and TRBJ1-1, reads DVKVTQSSRYLVKRTGEKVFLECVQDMDHENMFWYRQDPGLGLRLIYFSYDVKMKEKGDIPEGYSVSREKKERFSLILESASTNQTSMYLCASSPPQGSEAFFGQGTRLTVV.

The V and J genes are TRBV7-8 and TRBJ1-2; 9 bases are shared with TRBD1. The CDR3 has 15 residues. Germline values: CDR1 SGHVS, CDR2 FQNEAQ. V shed 0 bases, J shed 8 bases, and the junction held 7 bases outside the gene matches. The CDR3: CASSLAGQGSRGYTF. The CDR3, as DNA: TGTGCCAGCAGCTTAGCTGGACAGGGGAGCCGGGGCTACACCTTC.

The chain carries TRBV6-1 and TRBJ1-2; 9 bases line up with TRBD1. With 0 bases clipped from V and 4 bases from J, the junction kept 0 bases outside the gene matches. The CDR3 is 14 residues long. Per germline, CDR1 MNHNS and CDR2 SASEGT. DNA of the CDR3: TGTGCCAGCAGTGAAGCGACAGGGGGCTATGGCTACACCTTC. The encoded protein is CASSEATGGYGYTF.

J is TRBJ1-5 and V is TRBV11-3, with no clear D. The V gene's germline CDR1 is SGHNT and CDR2 YENEEA. V dropped 1 base and J dropped 7 bases, with 5 bases sitting between them. This CDR3 comprises 12 residues. The CDR3 here is CASSLGLQPQHF. CDR3 in DNA: TGTGCCAGCAGCTTAGGACTGCAGCCCCAGCATTTT.

This clone was seen only a few times. The chain recombines TRBV7-8 with TRBJ1-4; 8 bases match TRBD1. Germline lookup yields CDR1 SGHVS and CDR2 FQNEAQ. V lost 5 bases to trimming and J lost 8 bases; unmatched junction nucleotides: 7. The CDR3 runs to 14 residues. CDR3 nucleotide sequence: TGTGCCAGCAGCCGACCGGGACAGGAGGAAAAACTGTTTTTT. It codes for CASSRPGQEEKLFF.

The rearrangement links TRBV5-1 to TRBJ1-1, with 8 positions matching TRBD1. Germline CDR1 is SGHRS and CDR2 is YFSETQ. The CDR3 length is 13 residues. With 3 bases clipped from V and 11 bases from J, the junction kept 9 bases outside the gene matches. The CDR3 reads CASSWGQDSGAFF. CDR3 sequence (DNA): TGCGCCAGCAGCTGGGGACAGGACAGTGGCGCTTTCTTT.

This clone has a handful of counts. The CDR3, as DNA: TGTGCCAGCGAGCGGGGTAGGATGGGTCAGCCCCAGCATTTT. It encodes CASERGRMGQPQHF. The chain recombines TRBV6-6 with TRBJ1-5; the D is unclear. CDR1 is MNHNY and CDR2 is SVGAGI in the germline V gene (reference sequence). The CDR3 is 14 residues long. V dropped 8 bases and J dropped 6 bases, with 17 bases sitting between them.

V is TRBV7-9 and J is TRBJ1-1; no clear D. The CDR3 is 15 amino acids. Deletions cut 5 bases from V and 6 bases from J, with 19 bases between. Germline-derived CDR1 and CDR2 are SEHNR and FQNEAQ (reference sequence). CDR3 loop: CASSLLPQEGAEAFF. The CDR3, as DNA: TGTGCCAGCAGCCTCCTCCCTCAGGAGGGCGCTGAAGCTTTCTTT.

This chain links TRBV14 with TRBJ1-2, with 8 bases that match TRBD1. The ends lost 0 bases at V and 8 bases at J; junction bases unmatched: 2. The germline V gene has CDR1 SGHDN and CDR2 FVKESK. The CDR3 has 13 residues. The DNA of the CDR3 is TGTGCCAGCAGCCAAGATAGGGACAGGGGCTACACCTTC. Translated: CASSQDRDRGYTF.

The chain joins TRBV7-3 to TRBJ2-2; maybe TRBD1 (7 bases). The germline V gene has CDR1 SGHTA and CDR2 FQGTGA. The germline V and J ends were trimmed by 3 bases and 6 bases, with 20 bases remaining between them. CDR3 length: 17 residues. CDR3 in amino acids: CASSFGGRGAFSGELFF. The CDR3 DNA reads TGTGCCAGCAGCTTTGGCGGCAGGGGGGCTTTCTCCGGGGAGCTGTTTTTT.

The chain carries TRBV7-9 and TRBJ2-3, with a weak D call TRBD1 (5 bases). The CDR3 has 14 residues. Trimming pared 5 bases from V and 1 base from J, leaving 10 bases between. Germline V gives CDR1 SEHNR, CDR2 FQNEAQ (reference sequence). CDR3 sequence reads: CASSLGHRTDTQYF. The CDR3 nucleotides read TGTGCCAGCAGCCTAGGACACCGCACAGATACGCAGTATTTT.

The gene calls are TRBV6-5 and TRBJ1-1; TRBD1 aligns across 9 bases. V dropped 10 bases and J dropped 5; count of bases not matched to a gene: 8. The CDR3 length is 13 residues. Germline CDR1 and CDR2: MNHEY and SVGAGI. The CDR3 DNA reads TGTGCCACCCAGGGACAGGGTCATACTGAAGCTTTCTTT. Translating it yields CATQGQGHTEAFF.

This rearrangement joins TRBV4-3 to TRBJ1-5; D is unresolved. Trimming stripped 0 bases from V and 4 bases from J, with 10 bases between. CDR1 is LGHNA and CDR2 is YSLEER in the germline V gene. The CDR3 extends over 15 amino acids. The CDR3 region is CASSQDTLTNQPQHF. CDR3 coding DNA: TGCGCCAGCAGCCAAGACACACTCACGAATCAGCCCCAGCATTTT.

The V and J genes are TRBV9 and TRBJ2-7; 7 bases match TRBD2. CDR1 is SGDLS and CDR2 is YYNGEE in the germline V gene. The CDR3 length is 14 residues. Trimming took 0 bases from V and 3 from J; bases not matched to a gene: 3. As DNA, the CDR3 is TGTGCCAGCAGCGTAGGCGCGGGAGACTACGAGCAGTACTTC. It specifies CASSVGAGDYEQYF.

V gene TRBV13 combines with J gene TRBJ1-1; maybe TRBD1 (5 bases). Per the germline V gene, CDR1 is PRHDT and CDR2 is FYEKMQ (reference sequence). The CDR3 runs to 14 residues. Trimming stripped 5 bases from V and 7 bases from J, with 17 bases between. CDR3 nucleotides: TGTGCCAGCAGCCCCTCGCGCAGGGTCTTTGAAGCTTTCTTT. As protein: CASSPSRRVFEAFF. The full variable domain, rest sourced from reference TRBV13 and TRBJ1-1, is AAGVIQSPRHLIKEKRETATLKCYPIPRHDTVYWYQQGPGQDPQFLISFYEKMQSDKGSIPDRFSAQQFSDYHSELNMSSLELGDSALYFCASSPSRRVFEAFFGQGTRLTVV.

Only one count was recorded for this clone. The V gene is TRBV19, the J gene TRBJ1-3; D not resolved. Per germline, CDR1 LNHDA and CDR2 SQIVND (reference sequence). V lost 6 bases and J lost 4, with 10 bases in between. CDR3 length: 13 amino acids. The CDR3 nucleotides read TGTGCCAGTAGCAAAGTACCCGGAAACACCATATATTTT. Its translation is CASSKVPGNTIYF.

This chain links TRBV18 with TRBJ1-2; TRBD1 aligns across 8 bases. The length of the CDR3 is 17 residues. J gave up 6 bases and V 0 bases, and 12 bases lay outside the gene matches. Germline values: CDR1 KGHSH, CDR2 LQKENI. In DNA form, the CDR3 reads TGTGCCAGCTCACCACCATACCGTGGACAGGGAACGAATGGCTACACCTTC. Protein product: CASSPPYRGQGTNGYTF.

The V and J genes are TRBV5-4 and TRBJ2-1; D unresolved. Germline V gene sequence: CDR1 SGHNT, CDR2 YYREEE (reference sequence). V lost 5 bases to trimming and J lost 2 bases, with 11 bases between them. This CDR3 region has 14 residues. CDR3 nucleotide sequence: TGTGCCAGCAGATTAGGACCAGCCTACAATGAGCAGTTCTTC. Translated: CASRLGPAYNEQFF.

The chain carries TRBV11-2 and TRBJ1-1; D call uncertain. CDR1 SGHAT and CDR2 FQNNGV come from the germline V gene. Trimming shortened V by 5 bases and J by 3 bases, and 10 bases separated the two germline ends. This CDR3 has 13 amino acids. CDR3 residues: CASSPPGYTEAFF. The CDR3 DNA reads TGTGCCAGCAGCCCACCGGGGTACACTGAAGCTTTCTTT.

This chain uses TRBV12-3 or TRBV12-4 with TRBJ1-5; TRBD1 is a possible D gene (6 bases). The germline V and J ends were trimmed by 1 base and 11 bases, with 12 bases remaining between them. The CDR3 loop spans 13 amino acids. CDR3 sequence reads: CASSLGQVRTQHF. In DNA form, the CDR3 reads TGTGCCAGCAGTTTAGGACAGGTCCGAACCCAGCATTTT.

The J gene is TRBJ2-3, the V gene TRBV3-1 (or the pseudogene TRBV3-2); the D gene is possibly TRBD1 (6 bases). The CDR3 runs 16 residues. Trimming pared 2 bases from V and 1 base from J, leaving 13 bases between. Looked up from germline, CDR1 is LGHDT and CDR2 is YNNKEL (reference sequence). The CDR3 sequence is CASSQPTGLGTDTQYF. The DNA for the CDR3 is TGTGCCAGCAGCCAACCGACAGGACTCGGCACAGATACGCAGTATTTT.

The chain recombines TRBV5-4 with TRBJ2-1; D is undetermined. CDR1 is SGHNT and CDR2 is YYREEE in the germline V gene (reference sequence). The CDR3 length is 11 residues. The V gene lost 0 bases and the J gene lost 9 bases, with 4 bases spanning the gap. The CDR3 loop reads CASSLASEQFF. The CDR3 bases are TGTGCCAGCAGCTTGGCGAGTGAGCAGTTCTTC.

The chain is built from TRBV6-5 and TRBJ2-7, with TRBD1 matching over 11 bases. The CDR3 contains 13 residues. Losses at the gene ends were 6 bases for V and 4 bases for J; bases not matched to a gene: 2. Germline V gene sequence: CDR1 MNHEY, CDR2 SVGAGI. CDR3 residues: CASRDRGQYEQYF. CDR3 bases: TGTGCCAGCAGGGACAGGGGGCAGTACGAGCAGTACTTC.

The chain carries TRBV12-3 or TRBV12-4 and TRBJ2-1; TRBD2 is a possible D gene (6 bases). The V gene lost 4 bases and the J gene lost 13 bases, with 17 bases spanning the gap. This CDR3 comprises 13 residues. CDR3 residues: CASSSTSRDSQFF. The DNA for the CDR3 is TGTGCCAGCAGTTCCACTAGCCGGGACTCTCAGTTCTTC.

This clone is a singleton in its sample. The chain joins TRBV11-2 to TRBJ2-7; 7 nucleotides agree with TRBD1. Germline V gene data show CDR1 as SGHAT and CDR2 as FQNNGV. The CDR3 is made up of 15 amino acids. V lost 4 bases to trimming and J lost 0 bases; unmatched junction nucleotides: 6. The CDR3 loop reads CASSSPDRSSYEQYF. CDR3 bases: TGTGCCAGCAGCTCACCGGACAGGAGCTCCTACGAGCAGTACTTC.

This clone was observed once. This chain joins TRBV13 and TRBJ2-7, with D possibly TRBD2 on 6 matching bases. The CDR3 covers 13 residues. The V gene lost 0 bases and the J gene lost 9 bases, with 12 bases spanning the gap. Germline assignment: CDR1 PRHDT and CDR2 FYEKMQ (reference sequence). The CDR3: CASSLGQEGRQYF. The CDR3 nucleotides are TGTGCCAGCAGCTTAGGCCAGGAGGGTAGGCAGTACTTC.

This chain links TRBV15 with TRBJ1-5, with D tentatively TRBD1 (5 bases). The CDR3 covers 16 residues. Germline V gene sequence: CDR1 LNHNV, CDR2 YYDKDF (reference sequence). V lost 0 bases to trimming and J lost 3 bases, with 12 bases between them. The CDR3 DNA reads TGTGCCACCAGCAGAGATGGTTCAGGGTTCAATCAGCCCCAGCATTTT. Translating it yields CATSRDGSGFNQPQHF.